The 14 T cell receptor beta chains given below trace back to one sample, sequenced in a study of T cell responses to AZD1222 COVID-19 vaccine. The assay was immunoSEQ multiplex PCR, and TCRdb's table has in-frame clones only and misses some. In the table there are tens of thousands of clones, approximately 91% of which are singletons. Material: peripheral blood, obtained on day 0 of AZD1222 vaccination. The receptors come from an adult in good health.

This clone is a singleton in its sample. The chain is built from TRBV2 and TRBJ2-3, with TRBD1 identical over 9 bases. CDR3 length: 15 amino acids. Germline V gene data show CDR1 as SNHLY and CDR2 as FYNNEI. The V segment lost 6 bases and the J segment 3 bases; nucleotides outside the gene matches: 7. Here the CDR3 reads CASRPDRGGTDTQYF. CDR3 nucleotide sequence: TGTGCCAGCAGACCCGACAGGGGGGGGACAGATACGCAGTATTTT. The entire variable domain, with the rest obtained from reference TRBV2 and TRBJ2-3, is as follows: EPEVTQTPSHQVTQMGQEVILRCVPISNHLYFYWYRQILGQKVEFLVSFYNNEISEKSEIFDDQFSVERPDGSNFTLKIRSTKLEDSAMYFCASRPDRGGTDTQYFGPGTRLTVL.

The chain recombines TRBV5-6 with TRBJ2-7, with 7 bases identical to TRBD1. This CDR3 contains 15 residues. The germline CDR1 and CDR2 sequences are SGHDT and YYEEEE. J lost 2 bases, V lost 4 bases, and 9 bases had no gene match. The CDR3 loop reads CASSPGTANPYEQYF. The CDR3, as DNA: TGTGCCAGCAGCCCTGGGACAGCCAACCCCTACGAGCAGTACTTC.

V and J are TRBV28 and TRBJ1-3; weak D call: TRBD1 (5 bases). Trimming removed 5 bases from V and 4 bases from J, with 15 bases in between. The CDR3 loop spans 15 amino acids. Germline assignment: CDR1 MDHEN and CDR2 SYDVKM. The CDR3 DNA reads TGTGCCAGCAGTCCCCTAGGGACGGGAGGAAACACCATATATTTT. Its translation is CASSPLGTGGNTIYF. The entire variable domain, with the rest obtained from reference TRBV28 and TRBJ1-3, is as follows: DVKVTQSSRYLVKRTGEKVFLECVQDMDHENMFWYRQDPGLGLRLIYFSYDVKMKEKGDIPEGYSVSREKKERFSLILESASTNQTSMYLCASSPLGTGGNTIYFGEGSWLTVV.

The V gene is TRBV18, the J gene TRBJ1-2, with 11 bases aligning to TRBD1. CDR1 KGHSH and CDR2 LQKENI come from the germline V gene. The trim removed 3 bases at V and 8 bases at J, leaving 5 bases unmatched. This CDR3 contains 14 residues. In nucleotides, the CDR3 is TGTGCCAGCTCACCCGGACAGGGGGCAGGAGGCTACACCTTC. Translating gives CASSPGQGAGGYTF.

V is TRBV18 and J is TRBJ1-1; D call uncertain. The CDR3 sequence is 15 residues long. Per germline, CDR1 KGHSH and CDR2 LQKENI. The V gene lost 3 bases and the J gene lost 0 bases, with 11 bases spanning the gap. In DNA, the CDR3 is TGTGCCAGCTCACCCTACGACGGTATGAACACTGAAGCTTTCTTT. Protein: CASSPYDGMNTEAFF.

The chain links TRBV28 to TRBJ2-5; D might be TRBD2 (7 bases). The ends were cut back, 0 bases at V and 2 bases at J, with 16 bases in the middle. Germline-derived CDR1 and CDR2 are MDHEN and SYDVKM. This CDR3 contains 17 residues. The CDR3 nucleotides are TGTGCCAGCAGTTTATGGACGGGGGGCTGGAGGCAAGAGACCCAGTACTTC. Its protein is CASSLWTGGWRQETQYF. The variable domain in full, completed from reference TRBV28 and TRBJ2-5, reads DVKVTQSSRYLVKRTGEKVFLECVQDMDHENMFWYRQDPGLGLRLIYFSYDVKMKEKGDIPEGYSVSREKKERFSLILESASTNQTSMYLCASSLWTGGWRQETQYFGPGTRLLVL.

The chain recombines TRBV5-6 with TRBJ1-2; D unclear. This CDR3 comprises 14 residues. V was shortened by 0 bases and J by 2 bases, with 8 bases between the two germline ends. Per germline, CDR1 SGHDT and CDR2 YYEEEE. CDR3 loop: CASSLVAENYGYTF. The CDR3 bases are TGTGCCAGCAGCTTGGTGGCGGAGAACTATGGCTACACCTTC.

V gene TRBV27 combines with J gene TRBJ1-6; 7 nucleotides line up with TRBD1. In germline, CDR1 is MNHEY, CDR2 SMNVEV (reference sequence). The CDR3 extends over 17 amino acids. After removal of 2 bases from V and 0 bases from J, the junction contained 4 bases not matched to a gene. Here the CDR3 reads CASSLPTGHSYNSPLHF. The CDR3 DNA reads TGTGCCAGCAGTTTACCGACAGGGCACTCCTATAATTCACCCCTCCACTTT.

DNA of the CDR3: TGTGCCAGCAGCTGGCGGGGTGGGTACGAGCAGTACTTC. This encodes CASSWRGGYEQYF. The V call is TRBV5-6, the J call TRBJ2-7; a weak D match, TRBD2 (6 bases). This CDR3 has 13 residues. From germline, CDR1 is SGHDT and CDR2 YYEEEE. V gave up 3 bases and J gave up 4 bases, with 11 bases separating them.

The chain couples TRBV9 to TRBJ2-3; weak D call: TRBD1 (6 bases). V was shortened by 0 bases and J by 0 bases, with 8 bases between the two germline ends. Per the germline V gene, CDR1 is SGDLS and CDR2 is YYNGEE. This CDR3 region has 15 residues. Written as DNA, the CDR3 is TGTGCCAGCAGCGTAGGGACAGCTAGCACAGATACGCAGTATTTT. Amino acids: CASSVGTASTDTQYF.

V usage is TRBV19 and J usage is TRBJ1-5; D perhaps matches TRBD1 (5 bases). V shed 7 bases and J shed 11 bases, with 21 bases lying between them. Per germline, CDR1 LNHDA and CDR2 SQIVND (reference sequence). The CDR3 covers 14 residues. CDR3 sequence reads: CASTPGPIPAAQHF. The CDR3 nucleotides read TGTGCCAGTACCCCGGGGCCAATCCCCGCGGCCCAGCATTTT.

This clone occurred once. The V gene is TRBV7-9, the J gene TRBJ2-5, with a weak D call TRBD1 (7 bases). This CDR3 region has 17 residues. Germline V lookup: CDR1 SEHNR, CDR2 FQNEAQ (reference sequence). V lost 5 bases and J 0 bases, leaving 19 bases between the germline ends. DNA of the CDR3: TGTGCCAGCAGCAAAACCAAGGGGGCGGGACACCAAGAGACCCAGTACTTC. Residues: CASSKTKGAGHQETQYF.

The chain is built from TRBV6-2 or TRBV6-3 and TRBJ1-1; D call uncertain. The CDR3 is made up of 12 amino acids. V lost 5 bases and J lost 5, with 9 bases in between. From germline, CDR1 is MNHEY and CDR2 SVGEGT. Here the CDR3 reads CASSEATTEAFF. The CDR3 coding sequence is TGTGCCAGCAGTGAGGCTACGACTGAAGCTTTCTTT.

CDR3 nucleotide sequence: TGTGCCAGCAGTTCCGACAGGGGGTCTTTCACAGATACGCAGTATTTT. Protein product: CASSSDRGSFTDTQYF. V is TRBV6-5 and J is TRBJ2-3; TRBD1 aligns across 9 bases. The germline CDR1 and CDR2 sequences are MNHEY and SVGAGI. V gave up 4 bases and J gave up 2 bases; unmatched junction bases: 7. The CDR3 is 16 amino acids.